The clone carrying this T cell receptor (beta chain) was observed a few times. The target antigen is unknown. Ligated cDNA underwent four rounds of PCR with nested alpha and beta constant region primers and SP2. Alpha and beta constant region primers primed reverse transcription for blood and skin samples. MiXCR, run by TCRdb on the 5' RACE reads, gives a single entry per CDR3 protein. The sample includes about 59,000 distinct CDR3 sequences, under 10% of them seen just once. These data belong to a study of naive and memory T cell subsets. An oligonucleotide containing a UMI was ligated to the 3' end of TCR cDNA. Whole blood, 2 to 2.5 ml, came from adult healthy volunteers. Cells were not sorted; total RNA input targeted roughly 1 to 1000 ng. Overall study findings and caveats: The RNA method is potentially sensitive to activation and differentiation changes.

The CDR3 covers 16 residues. The V and J ends lost 3 bases and 0 bases respectively, with 15 bases between them. Germline loops: CDR1 SQVTM, CDR2 ANQGSEA. This receptor was identified in a female donor in good health. This chain joins TRBV29-1 and TRBJ2-1; either TRBD1 or TRBD2 may fit D (5 bases each). The CDR3 DNA sequence: TGCAGCGTTGAGAGGGGCCGGAGAGGCTCCTACAATGAGCAGTTCTTC. Translation: CSVERGRRGSYNEQFF.